This T cell receptor beta chain was observed in a study of T cell changes during pregnancy in multiple sclerosis (dated by TCRdb to between 2018 and 2020). For the study in its entirety: In women with multiple sclerosis, the researchers looked at how the T cell repertoire shifted as pregnancy progressed.

Looking up the germline V gene yields CDR1 LGHNA and CDR2 YNFKEQ. The CDR3 goes from the cysteine to the phenylalanine over 14 residues. Just CDR3 DNA is preserved here, 42 bases in frame from base 1. Trimming takes 0 bases from V and 9 bases from J, and the germline ends sit 12 bases apart. About this clone itself: Its antigen remains unidentified. Base qualities are not at hand, and no much larger clone is one base apart.

The library was prepared using the immunoSEQ multiplex PCR assay. TCRdb took this table from immuneACCESS and kept in-frame rearrangements with V and J called. Such tables lack part of the clones; where checked against another copy, unresolved V genes explain under half of the gap, and the rest is unexplained. The sample yields about 40,000 clones; about 93% were counted once. More than 0.4% of the sample goes to the ten largest clones. Sequences were derived from CD4+ T cells from peripheral blood mononuclear cells, sampled in the third trimester of pregnancy. The rearrangement combines TRBV4-2 with TRBJ2-1; the D gene is perhaps TRBD2, on 5 matching bases. This TCR was recovered from a female donor with multiple sclerosis, enrolled in a pregnancy study. The CDR3 here reads CASSQDQLASEQFF. Here is the DNA: TGTGCCAGCAGCCAAGATCAGCTAGCTAGTGAGCAGTTCTTC.